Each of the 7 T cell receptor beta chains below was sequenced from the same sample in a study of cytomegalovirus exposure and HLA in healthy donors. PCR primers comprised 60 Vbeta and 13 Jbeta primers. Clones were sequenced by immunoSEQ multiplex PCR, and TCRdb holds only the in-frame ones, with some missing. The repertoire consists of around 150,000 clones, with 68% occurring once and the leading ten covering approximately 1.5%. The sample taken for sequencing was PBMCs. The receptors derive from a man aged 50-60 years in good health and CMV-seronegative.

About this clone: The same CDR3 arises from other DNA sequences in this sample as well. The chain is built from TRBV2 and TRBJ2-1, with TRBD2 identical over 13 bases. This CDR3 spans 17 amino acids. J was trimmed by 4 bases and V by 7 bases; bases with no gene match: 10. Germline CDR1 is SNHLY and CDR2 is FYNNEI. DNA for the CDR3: TGTGCCAGCAAATACCTGACTAGCGGGGGGACTTACAATGAGCAGTTCTTC. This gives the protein CASKYLTSGGTYNEQFF.

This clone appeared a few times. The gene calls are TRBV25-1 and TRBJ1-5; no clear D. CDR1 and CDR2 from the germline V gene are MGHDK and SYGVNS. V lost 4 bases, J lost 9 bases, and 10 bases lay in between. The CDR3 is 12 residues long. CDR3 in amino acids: CASSGVLGPQHF. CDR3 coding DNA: TGTGCCAGCAGTGGTGTCCTAGGGCCCCAGCATTTT. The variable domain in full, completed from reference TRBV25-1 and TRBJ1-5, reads EADIYQTPRYLVIGTGKKITLECSQTMGHDKMYWYQQDPGMELHLIHYSYGVNSTEKGDLSSESTVSRIRTEHFPLTLESARPSHTSQYLCASSGVLGPQHFGDGTRLSIL.

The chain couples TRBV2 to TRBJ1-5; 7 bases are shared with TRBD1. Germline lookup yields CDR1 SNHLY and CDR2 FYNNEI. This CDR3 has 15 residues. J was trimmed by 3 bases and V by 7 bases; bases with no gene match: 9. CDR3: CASTSDRSSNQPQHF. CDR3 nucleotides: TGTGCCAGCACCTCGGACAGGTCCTCCAATCAGCCCCAGCATTTT.

This chain's CDR3 is CASSHPRETQYF. DNA of the CDR3: TGCGCCAGCAGTCACCCTAGGGAGACCCAGTACTTC. This chain uses TRBV23-1 with TRBJ2-5; D is unclear. TRBV23-1 carries the ORF label, with uncertain function. CDR3 length equals 12 residues. V was pared by 3 bases and J by 5 bases, with 7 bases between.

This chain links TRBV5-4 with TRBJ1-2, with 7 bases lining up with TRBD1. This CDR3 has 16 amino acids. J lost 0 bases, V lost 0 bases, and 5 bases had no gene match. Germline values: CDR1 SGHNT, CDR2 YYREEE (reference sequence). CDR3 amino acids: CASSLGGGEANYGYTF. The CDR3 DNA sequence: TGTGCCAGCAGCTTGGGAGGGGGCGAAGCTAACTATGGCTACACCTTC.

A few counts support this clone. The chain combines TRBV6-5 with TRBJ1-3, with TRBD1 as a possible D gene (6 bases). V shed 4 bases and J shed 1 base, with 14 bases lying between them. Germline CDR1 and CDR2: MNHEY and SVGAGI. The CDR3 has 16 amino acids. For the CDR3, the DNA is TGTGCCAGCAGTTCCCTCCGGACAGATTCTGGAAACACCATATATTTT. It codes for CASSSLRTDSGNTIYF.

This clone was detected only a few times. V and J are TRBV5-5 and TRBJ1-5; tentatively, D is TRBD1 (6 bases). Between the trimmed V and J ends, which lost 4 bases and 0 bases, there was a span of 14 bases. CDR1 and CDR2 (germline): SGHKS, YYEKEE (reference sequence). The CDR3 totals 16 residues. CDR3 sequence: CASSQGTPNSNQPQHF. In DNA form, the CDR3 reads TGTGCCAGCAGCCAGGGGACACCTAATAGCAATCAGCCCCAGCATTTT.